The source of this TCR beta chain is a study of OX40 agonist ivuxolimab in advanced cancers. Libraries were prepared by immunoSEQ multiplex PCR; TCRdb keeps only in-frame clonotypes and omits some of them. The table lists approximately 77,000 clones, around 94% of them singletons. A remark on this clone: Its specificity is not known.

Study-level results: CD8+ T cells (on average) carried more expanded clones than CD4+ T cells.

Germline lookup yields CDR1 MDHEN and CDR2 SYDVKM. The CDR3 loop spans 14 amino acids. V was pared by 6 bases and J by 4 bases, with 14 bases between. Sequenced material: CD4+ or CD8+ T cells sorted from blood, taken in a trial of the OX40 agonist ivuxolimab. V usage is TRBV28 and J usage is TRBJ2-3; either TRBD1 or TRBD2 may fit D (6 bases each). This TCR derives from an adult with an advanced solid tumor such as melanoma, head and neck, liver or kidney cancer. The CDR3 reads CASRKQGLADTQYF. The CDR3 bases are TGTGCCAGCAGAAAACAGGGACTCGCAGATACGCAGTATTTT. Variable domain in full (rest from reference TRBV28 and TRBJ2-3): DVKVTQSSRYLVKRTGEKVFLECVQDMDHENMFWYRQDPGLGLRLIYFSYDVKMKEKGDIPEGYSVSREKKERFSLILESASTNQTSMYLCASRKQGLADTQYFGPGTRLTVL.